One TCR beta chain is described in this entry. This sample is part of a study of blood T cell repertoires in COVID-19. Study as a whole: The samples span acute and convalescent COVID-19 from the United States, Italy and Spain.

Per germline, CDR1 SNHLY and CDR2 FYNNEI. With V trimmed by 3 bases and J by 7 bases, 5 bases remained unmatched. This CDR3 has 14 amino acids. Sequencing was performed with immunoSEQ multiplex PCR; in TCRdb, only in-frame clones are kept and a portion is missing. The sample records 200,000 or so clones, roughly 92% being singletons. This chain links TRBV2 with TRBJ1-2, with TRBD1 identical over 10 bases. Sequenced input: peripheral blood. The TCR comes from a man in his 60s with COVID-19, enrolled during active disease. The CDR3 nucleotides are TGTGCCAGCAGTGAGACAGGGGGCTGGGGTGGCTACACCTTC. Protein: CASSETGGWGGYTF.